The present TCR beta chain was sequenced within a study of blood T cell repertoires in COVID-19. Study-wide context: T cells, B-cell-depleted T cells, or PBMCs provided the cDNA or gDNA that served as material.

Authors' data handling: Researchers report that nucleated cell counts were estimated from reference gene primer amplification. TCRdb keeps only in-frame clones here, not all; method: immunoSEQ multiplex PCR. The D gene and trimming were derived from the DNA, and the V and J assignments and clone size from that table. The sample lists 100,000 to 150,000 clones, around 81% occurring once. This clonotype was sampled from a young man with COVID-19, enrolled during active disease. Sequenced sample: peripheral blood.

The CDR3 loop is CASSEGTTADTQYF. In DNA, the CDR3 is TGTGCCAGCTCGGAGGGAACAACGGCAGATACGCAGTATTTT. V and J are TRBV11-3 and TRBJ2-3, with D perhaps TRBD2 (6 bases). The germline gives CDR1 SGHNT, CDR2 YENEEA. Deletions cut 8 bases from V and 4 bases from J, with 16 bases between. The CDR3 has 14 amino acids.